A selection of T cell receptor beta chains follows, all from one sample in a study of blood T cell repertoires in COVID-19. This table comes from immunoSEQ multiplex PCR, and its TCRdb copy is limited to in-frame clones, with some not included. Here the sample spans roughly 190,000 clones, roughly 86% being singletons. Sample: peripheral blood. Receptors were obtained from a man between 65 and 79 years old with acute or convalescent COVID-19. The CDR3 runs from the conserved cysteine through the conserved F or W. D genes are given only for firm matches. Clone size appears in some rows only: once, few, many, or a class for an expanded clone.

V gene	J gene	clone size	D gene	CDR3 protein	CDR3 DNA
TRBV27	TRBJ1-3	NA	NA	CASSPRGPGNTIYF	TGTGCCAGCAGTCCCAGGGGACCTGGAAACACCATATATTTT
TRBV5-4	TRBJ1-1	NA	NA	CASSLDRENTEAFF	TGTGCCAGCAGCTTGGACAGGGAAAACACTGAAGCTTTCTTT
TRBV6-2/TRBV6-3	TRBJ1-2	NA	TRBD1	CASSTLRTGGNYGYTF	TGTGCCAGCAGTACTCTGCGGACAGGCGGTAACTATGGCTACACCTTC
TRBV28	TRBJ1-5	NA	NA	CATGSDNQPQHF	TGTGCCACAGGGTCGGACAATCAGCCCCAGCATTTT
TRBV30	TRBJ1-5	NA	NA	CAWSGAGQDYQPQHF	TGTGCCTGGAGTGGAGCAGGTCAGGACTATCAGCCCCAGCATTTT
TRBV2	TRBJ1-6	NA	TRBD1	CASSVPAGGSSYNSPLHF	TGTGCCAGCAGTGTTCCGGCAGGGGGGAGCTCCTATAATTCACCCCTCCACTTT
TRBV11-2	TRBJ2-7	NA	TRBD1	CASSTSPQTGAYEQYF	TGTGCCAGCAGCACTTCTCCTCAAACAGGGGCCTACGAGCAGTACTTC
TRBV6-1	TRBJ1-5	NA	TRBD1	CASSEGEGDRGEQPQHF	TGTGCCAGCAGTGAAGGGGAAGGGGACAGGGGTGAACAGCCCCAGCATTTT
TRBV6-6	TRBJ2-3	NA	NA	CASSYAGISTDTQYF	TGTGCCAGCAGTTACGCGGGGATAAGCACAGATACGCAGTATTTT
TRBV3-1/TRBV3-2	TRBJ1-6	NA	NA	CASSQVTGMGSPLHF	TGTGCCAGCAGCCAAGTTACAGGCATGGGATCACCCCTCCACTTT
TRBV5-8	TRBJ2-7	NA	TRBD1	CASSLELDRRNHEQYF	TGTGCCAGCAGCTTGGAACTGGACAGGCGGAACCACGAGCAGTACTTC
TRBV11-2	TRBJ1-4	NA	TRBD1	CASSPDRAREKLFF	TGTGCCAGCAGTCCGGACAGGGCGAGGGAAAAACTGTTTTTT
TRBV7-6	TRBJ2-1	NA	NA	CASSSGLVPSYNEQFF	TGTGCCAGCAGCTCTGGACTGGTACCCTCCTACAATGAGCAGTTCTTC
TRBV6-5	TRBJ1-6	NA	TRBD1	CASSAGGPYNSPLHF	TGTGCCAGCAGCGCAGGGGGGCCCTATAATTCACCCCTCCACTTT
TRBV28	TRBJ1-3	NA	TRBD1	CASSLPGGPGNTIYF	TGTGCCAGCAGTTTACCAGGGGGCCCTGGAAACACCATATATTTT
TRBV5-1	TRBJ2-1	once	TRBD2	CASSSGLAVYNEQFF	TGCGCCAGCAGCTCCGGACTAGCGGTATACAATGAGCAGTTCTTC
TRBV6-6	TRBJ1-1	NA	TRBD1	CASSSSGTGGAEAFF	TGTGCCAGCAGTTCCTCCGGGACAGGGGGCGCAGAAGCTTTCTTT
TRBV5-1	TRBJ2-3	NA	TRBD2	CASSLAPRGEDTQYF	TGCGCCAGCAGCTTGGCCCCTCGGGGGGAAGATACGCAGTATTTT
TRBV27	TRBJ2-7	NA	TRBD2	CASSLGLAGVEQYF	TGTGCCAGCAGTTTGGGACTAGCGGGAGTCGAGCAGTACTTC
TRBV30	TRBJ1-3	NA	TRBD1	CAWSTGTAGNTIYF	TGTGCCTGGAGCACCGGGACAGCAGGAAACACCATATATTTT
TRBV6-5	TRBJ2-1	NA	TRBD2	CASSLRTSGGLSEQFF	TGTGCCAGCAGTTTAAGGACTAGCGGGGGGTTGAGTGAGCAGTTCTTC
TRBV6-5	TRBJ1-1	NA	NA	CASRSEGGAAFF	TGTGCCAGCAGATCGGAAGGGGGTGCGGCTTTCTTT
TRBV7-2	TRBJ2-2	NA	TRBD1	CASSFGTGFRTGELFF	TGTGCCAGCAGCTTCGGGACAGGGTTTCGGACCGGGGAGCTGTTTTTT
TRBV5-1	TRBJ2-2	NA	NA	CASSLGIVQGSPGELFF	TGCGCCAGCAGCTTGGGTATAGTCCAGGGGAGTCCCGGGGAGCTGTTTTTT
TRBV2	TRBJ1-6	once	TRBD1	CASSPQGAENSPLHF	TGTGCCAGCAGTCCACAGGGGGCGGAGAATTCACCCCTCCACTTT
TRBV7-3	TRBJ1-1	NA	TRBD1	CAGSRDRDSEAFF	TGTGCCGGCAGCCGGGACAGGGATAGTGAAGCTTTCTTT
TRBV5-8	TRBJ1-1	NA	TRBD1	CASSLGRGRGAFF	TGTGCCAGCAGCTTGGGTAGGGGGCGAGGAGCTTTCTTT
TRBV28	TRBJ1-1	once	NA	CASSWYQMNTEAFF	TGTGCCAGCAGTTGGTATCAGATGAACACTGAAGCTTTCTTT
TRBV5-8	TRBJ1-2	NA	TRBD1	CASSTRYRGESYGYTF	TGTGCCAGCAGCACGCGATACAGGGGAGAAAGTTATGGCTACACCTTC
TRBV6-5	TRBJ1-4	once	TRBD1	CASNDGQGWDEKLFF	TGTGCCAGCAACGATGGACAGGGTTGGGATGAAAAACTGTTTTTT
TRBV6-5	TRBJ2-3	NA	TRBD1	CASRGQPFTDTQYF	TGTGCCAGCAGGGGACAGCCCTTCACAGATACGCAGTATTTT
TRBV6-5	TRBJ2-3	once	TRBD2	CASRLLAGADTQYF	TGTGCCAGCCGCCTACTAGCGGGAGCCGATACGCAGTATTTT
TRBV7-2	TRBJ2-7	once	NA	CASSNYEQYF	TGTGCCAGCAGTAACTACGAGCAGTACTTC
TRBV5-1	TRBJ1-1	NA	NA	CASGSSVGMNTEAFF	TGCGCCAGCGGCTCTTCGGTGGGCATGAACACTGAAGCTTTCTTT
TRBV2	TRBJ2-1	NA	TRBD2	CASSEAPGLAGADEQFF	TGTGCCAGCAGTGAAGCGCCGGGACTAGCGGGAGCGGATGAGCAGTTCTTC
TRBV5-1	TRBJ2-5	NA	NA	CASSLFGEETQYF	TGCGCCAGCAGCTTGTTTGGGGAGGAGACCCAGTACTTC
TRBV7-2	TRBJ1-3	NA	NA	CASSPRTSSGNTIYF	TGTGCCAGCAGCCCAAGGACAAGCTCTGGAAACACCATATATTTT
TRBV9	TRBJ2-1	few	NA	CASSVSHYNEQFF	TGTGCCAGCAGCGTATCCCACTACAATGAGCAGTTCTTC
TRBV18	TRBJ2-7	NA	NA	CASSPTVSYEQYF	TGTGCCAGCTCACCGACAGTCTCCTACGAGCAGTACTTC
TRBV6-5	TRBJ2-2	NA	NA	CASSSEPNTGELFF	TGTGCCAGCAGTTCCGAGCCAAACACCGGGGAGCTGTTTTTT
TRBV19	TRBJ1-5	NA	NA	CASSWGVGDQPQHF	TGTGCCAGTAGTTGGGGAGTCGGAGATCAGCCCCAGCATTTT
TRBV28	TRBJ1-5	NA	NA	CASTKNRNQPQHF	TGTGCCAGCACTAAAAACAGGAATCAGCCCCAGCATTTT
TRBV7-2	TRBJ2-1	NA	TRBD2	CASSRTSGVYNEQFF	TGTGCCAGCAGCCGGACTAGCGGGGTATACAATGAGCAGTTCTTC
TRBV28	TRBJ1-5	NA	NA	CASRGGATQPQHF	TGTGCCAGCAGGGGAGGGGCGACTCAGCCCCAGCATTTT
TRBV5-6	TRBJ2-1	NA	TRBD2	CASSLPGTRAFEQFF	TGTGCCAGCAGCTTACCCGGGACTAGGGCGTTCGAGCAGTTCTTC
TRBV5-6	TRBJ1-5	NA	NA	CASSLYQGNQPQHF	TGTGCCAGCAGCTTGTATCAGGGGAATCAGCCCCAGCATTTT
TRBV5-6	TRBJ1-4	NA	NA	CASSLAPGDRGKLFF	TGTGCCAGCAGCTTGGCCCCAGGGGATAGGGGAAAACTGTTTTTT
TRBV3-1/TRBV3-2	TRBJ2-7	NA	TRBD2	CASSHSGRAYSYEQYF	TGTGCCAGCAGCCATAGCGGGAGGGCCTACTCCTACGAGCAGTACTTC
TRBV11-2	TRBJ2-5	NA	TRBD1	CASSLAKDRDQETQYF	TGTGCCAGCAGCTTAGCGAAGGACAGGGACCAAGAGACCCAGTACTTC
TRBV5-8	TRBJ2-7	NA	TRBD2	CASSYGLAPYEQYF	TGTGCCAGCAGCTATGGACTAGCCCCCTACGAGCAGTACTTC
TRBV19	TRBJ2-1	NA	NA	CASSINGGDNEQFF	TGTGCCAGTAGTATCAACGGGGGTGACAATGAGCAGTTCTTC
TRBV30	TRBJ1-3	once	NA	CACRQDSSGNTIYF	TGTGCCTGCCGACAGGACTCCTCTGGAAACACCATATATTTT